This TCR beta chain was retrieved from a study of neoadjuvant anti-PD-1 for oral cavity cancer. Six replicates per PBMC sample, mostly from around 500 ng of genomic DNA. Profiling relied on immunoSEQ multiplex PCR, and the TCRdb table lists in-frame clones only, not all of them. Here the sample spans around 34,000 clones, around nine tenths being singletons. The germline V gene has CDR1 GTSNPN and CDR2 SVGIG (reference sequence). The germline V and J ends were trimmed by 0 bases and 1 base, with 12 bases remaining between them. There are 15 residues in the CDR3. The receptor comes from a person between 40 and 80 years old with oral cavity squamous cell carcinoma. The starting material was PBMCs, obtained before nivolumab (anti-PD-1) treatment. This chain links TRBV30 with TRBJ1-1; D uncertain. The chain's CDR3 is CAWSVIRRRNTEAFF. The CDR3 DNA sequence: TGTGCCTGGAGTGTAATAAGGCGGCGGAACACTGAAGCTTTCTTT.